One TCR beta chain is described in this entry. This sample stems from a study of blood T cell repertoires in COVID-19. Study at large: Acute and convalescent COVID-19 specimens originated in the United States, Italy and Spain. The cDNA or gDNA used as material had been derived from T cells, B-cell-depleted T cells, or PBMCs.

As handled by the study authors: Researchers report that nucleated cell counts were estimated from reference gene primer amplification. Profiling relied on immunoSEQ multiplex PCR, and the TCRdb table lists in-frame clones only, not all of them. That table gives V, J and clone size, and the DNA gave D and trimming. The data show nearly 110,000 clones, around 82% seen once. Germline V gene data show CDR1 as LNHNV and CDR2 as YYDKDF (reference sequence). The CDR3 runs to 18 residues. V was clipped by 0 bases and J by 2 bases; unmatched bases: 8. The V and J genes are TRBV15 and TRBJ2-3, with 10 positions matching TRBD2. This receptor was identified in a human donor in a cohort sampled during active COVID-19. The sequenced sample consisted of peripheral blood. The CDR3 bases are TGTGCCACCAGCAGAGATTTTGGTAGCGGGAGGTTCACAGATACGCAGTATTTT. Its translation is CATSRDFGSGRFTDTQYF.